Below are 11 T cell receptor beta chains sequenced from a single sample in a study of blood T cell repertoires in COVID-19. The repertoire was sequenced with immunoSEQ multiplex PCR; TCRdb's copy has only in-frame clones and lacks some. The repertoire consists of tens of thousands of clones, with approximately 87% occurring once and the leading ten covering approximately 10%. The sequenced material came from peripheral blood. The source of these receptors is a human donor in a cohort sampled during active COVID-19.

This chain uses TRBV2 with TRBJ1-6, with D possibly being TRBD1 (6 bases). Per germline, CDR1 SNHLY and CDR2 FYNNEI. V lost 6 bases and J 4 bases, leaving 19 bases between the germline ends. CDR3 length: 17 residues. The CDR3 loop reads CASSTKPTGDYNSPLHF. CDR3 coding DNA: TGTGCCAGCAGCACAAAGCCGACAGGAGATTATAATTCACCCCTCCACTTT.

This sequence joins TRBV5-5 and TRBJ1-5, with 7 bases aligning to TRBD1. CDR1 is SGHKS and CDR2 is YYEKEE in the germline V gene (reference sequence). This CDR3 spans 14 amino acids. Trimming at V came to 4 bases and at J to 2 bases, leaving 3 bases not matched to a gene. The CDR3 DNA is TGTGCCAGCAGCGTCACAGGGGGCAATCAGCCCCAGCATTTT. Its protein is CASSVTGGNQPQHF. Drawing the rest from reference TRBV5-5 and TRBJ1-5, the complete variable domain is DAGVTQSPTHLIKTRGQQVTLRCSPISGHKSVSWYQQVLGQGPQFIFQYYEKEERGRGNFPDRFSARQFPNYSSELNVNALLLGDSALYLCASSVTGGNQPQHFGDGTRLSIL.

This clone turned up a few times. The chain couples TRBV2 to TRBJ2-2, with 9 bases lining up with TRBD2. This CDR3 is built from 13 residues. The ends lost 6 bases at V and 11 bases at J; junction bases unmatched: 7. Germline loops: CDR1 SNHLY, CDR2 FYNNEI. CDR3 region: CASRRTSEIELFF. The CDR3 nucleotides are TGTGCCAGCAGGCGGACTAGCGAGATCGAGCTGTTTTTT.

The chain uses TRBV6-5 and TRBJ2-3; TRBD2 matches at 9 bases. The V and J ends lost 7 bases and 5 bases, in that order; junction bases with no gene match: 7. Germline V gene sequence: CDR1 MNHEY, CDR2 SVGAGI. The length of the CDR3 is 14 residues. The CDR3 sequence is CASMLREGVDTQYF. CDR3 nucleotide sequence: TGTGCCAGCATGTTGCGGGAGGGGGTAGATACGCAGTATTTT.

This clone was seen only once. The chain has TRBV19 and TRBJ2-2, with D possibly being TRBD1 (5 bases). Looked up from germline, CDR1 is LNHDA and CDR2 is SQIVND (reference sequence). The V end was cut by 8 bases, the J end by 2 bases, with 12 bases between. This CDR3 is 14 amino acids long. CDR3 amino acids: CASGRTPNTGELFF. In nucleotides, the CDR3 is TGTGCCAGTGGCAGGACACCTAACACCGGGGAGCTGTTTTTT.

The rearrangement uses TRBV20-1 and TRBJ2-6; D may be TRBD2 (6 bases). The ends were cut back, 6 bases at V and 2 bases at J, with 14 bases in the middle. Germline V gene sequence: CDR1 DFQATT, CDR2 SNEGSKA (reference sequence). The CDR3 runs 15 residues. CDR3 loop: CSASIAGPGANVLTF. CDR3 DNA sequence: TGCAGTGCCAGTATCGCGGGGCCTGGGGCCAACGTCCTGACTTTC.

The chain carries TRBV7-2 and TRBJ2-4; a weak D match, TRBD2 (6 bases). Germline CDR1 reads SGHTA; CDR2 reads FQGNSA. The V end lost 9 bases, the J end lost 2 bases, and 14 bases lay between the germline ends. The CDR3 runs 14 residues. Here the CDR3 reads CASERGGTKNIQYF. DNA of the CDR3: TGTGCCAGTGAACGAGGCGGGACCAAAAACATTCAGTACTTC. The full variable domain, completed using reference TRBV7-2 and TRBJ2-4, is GAGVSQSPSNKVTEKGKDVELRCDPISGHTALYWYRQSLGQGLEFLIYFQGNSAPDKSGLPSDRFSAERTGGSVSTLTIQRTQQEDSAVYLCASERGGTKNIQYFGAGTRLSVL.

V and J are TRBV5-4 and TRBJ2-5; tentative D call: TRBD2 (5 bases). Germline V CDR1 and CDR2: SGHNT, YYREEE (reference sequence). This CDR3 has 13 residues. Trimming cost V 7 bases and J 2 bases, with 12 bases left between them. CDR3 sequence (DNA): TGTGCCAGCCACCTCCGGGGTCAAGAGACCCAGTACTTC. Translated: CASHLRGQETQYF.

V and J are TRBV30 and TRBJ2-7; 7 bases match TRBD2. Germline V gene data show CDR1 as GTSNPN and CDR2 as SVGIG (reference sequence). This CDR3 spans 13 amino acids. Trimming took 1 base from V and 4 from J; bases not matched to a gene: 4. The DNA for the CDR3 is TGTGCCTGGAGTGCGGGAGGTATTTACGAGCAGTACTTC. This translates into CAWSAGGIYEQYF.

The sample holds a few counts of this clone. The gene calls are TRBV7-2 and TRBJ2-7; no clear D gene. Between the trimmed V and J ends, which lost 1 base and 3 bases, there was a span of 7 bases. Germline-derived CDR1 and CDR2 are SGHTA and FQGNSA. CDR3 length: 13 amino acids. The CDR3 coding sequence is TGTGCCAGCAGCTTAGATCGCTACTACGAGCAGTACTTC. Its translation: CASSLDRYYEQYF.

The chain carries TRBV24-1 and TRBJ2-6; 8 nucleotides align to TRBD1. J gave up 0 bases and V 4 bases, and 7 bases lay outside the gene matches. The CDR3 extends over 18 amino acids. Germline CDR1 KGHDR, CDR2 SFDVKD. The CDR3 DNA is TGTGCCACCAGTGACTCCGGGACAGGACACTCTGGGGCCAACGTCCTGACTTTC. Translated, it gives CATSDSGTGHSGANVLTF.